This section outlines one TCR beta chain sequence together with its context. The antigen is undetermined. This record belongs to a study of CXCR3-negative and CXCR3-positive naive CD8 T cells. Study-wide findings and caveats: Fresh PBMCs served for most assays, and CXCR3 expression fell partially after cryopreservation. Researchers report that CXCR3-positive naive cells carry more hydrophobic TRB CDR3s than CXCR3-negative naive cells.

Naivety in CD8+ T cells corresponded to a CD45RO-CCR7+CD27+CD95- phenotype. Through 5' RACE with UMI labels, the TRB cDNA libraries were prepared. TCRdb re-called the 5' RACE reads and shows each CDR3 protein once, DNA omitted. The table for this sample gives about 89,000 distinct CDR3 sequences. Sequenced: naive CXCR3+ CD8+ T cells from blood. Subset noted: CD45RO-CCR7+CD27+CD95- naive CD8+ T cells expressing CXCR3 (TNR3+). The receptor was derived from a human donor in good health. Some clones in this sample may be carry-over from other donors' samples.

This chain's CDR3 is CASAPGLTGELFF. The chain links TRBV5-1 to TRBJ2-2; TCRdb gives TRBD1 as the D gene, but with no DNA this cannot be confirmed. Germline CDR1 SGHRS, CDR2 YFSETQ. The CDR3 is 13 amino acids.